This paragraph covers one T cell receptor beta chain sequence. Its cognate antigen is unknown. The data belong to a study of shared clonotypes between healthy human individuals. General observations from the study: Read depth was anticipated to influence clonotype sharing among donors.

The trim removed 4 bases at V and 1 base at J, leaving 12 bases unmatched. Germline-derived CDR1 and CDR2 are LGHNT and FRNRAP. The CDR3 loop spans 19 amino acids. TCRdb's table, derived via immunoSEQ multiplex PCR, lists solely in-frame clones and lacks some. This sample carries under 2,500,000 clones, almost 96% of them seen once, and the ten largest clones take roughly 0.13%. Sequencing input: naive CD4+ T cells sorted from blood. The subset: CD45RA+ positively selected. The clonotype originates from a man aged 18 to 29 in good health. This rearrangement joins TRBV12-5 to TRBJ2-2; 10 nucleotides agree with TRBD1. The CDR3 DNA reads as TGTGCTAGTGGTTCACCTAAGAAGACAGGGGGCTTGAACACCGGGGAGCTGTTTTTT. It translates to CASGSPKKTGGLNTGELFF.